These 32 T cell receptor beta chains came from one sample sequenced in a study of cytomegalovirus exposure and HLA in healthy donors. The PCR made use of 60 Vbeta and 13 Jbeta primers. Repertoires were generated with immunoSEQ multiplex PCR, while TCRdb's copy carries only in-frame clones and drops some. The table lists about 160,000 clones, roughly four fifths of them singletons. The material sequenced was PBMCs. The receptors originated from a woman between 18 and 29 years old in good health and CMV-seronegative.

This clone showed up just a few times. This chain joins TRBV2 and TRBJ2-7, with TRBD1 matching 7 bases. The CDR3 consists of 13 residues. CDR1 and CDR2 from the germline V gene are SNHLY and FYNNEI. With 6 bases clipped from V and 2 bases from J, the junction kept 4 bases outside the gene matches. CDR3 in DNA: TGTGCCAGCAGGACAGGGATGACCTACGAGCAGTACTTC. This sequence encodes CASRTGMTYEQYF.

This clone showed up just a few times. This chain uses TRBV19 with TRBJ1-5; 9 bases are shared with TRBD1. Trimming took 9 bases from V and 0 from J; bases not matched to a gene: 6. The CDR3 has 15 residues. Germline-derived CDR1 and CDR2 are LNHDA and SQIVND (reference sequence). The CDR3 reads CASRQGGYSNQPQHF. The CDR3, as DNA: TGTGCCAGCCGACAGGGGGGGTATAGCAATCAGCCCCAGCATTTT.

The CDR3 loop reads CASSPPGLGNEQFF. The CDR3 DNA sequence: TGTGCCAGCTCACCACCGGGGCTGGGCAATGAGCAGTTCTTC. The chain is built from TRBV18 and TRBJ2-1; TRBD1 is a possible D gene (5 bases). CDR1 KGHSH and CDR2 LQKENI come from the germline V gene. V lost 0 bases and J 6 bases, leaving 9 bases between the germline ends. CDR3 length: 14 residues.

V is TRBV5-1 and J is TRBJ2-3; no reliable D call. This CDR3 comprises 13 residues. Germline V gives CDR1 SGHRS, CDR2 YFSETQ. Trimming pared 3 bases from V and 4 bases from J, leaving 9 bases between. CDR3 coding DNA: TGCGCCAGCAGCTCGCAACTGGCAGATACGCAGTATTTT. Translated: CASSSQLADTQYF.

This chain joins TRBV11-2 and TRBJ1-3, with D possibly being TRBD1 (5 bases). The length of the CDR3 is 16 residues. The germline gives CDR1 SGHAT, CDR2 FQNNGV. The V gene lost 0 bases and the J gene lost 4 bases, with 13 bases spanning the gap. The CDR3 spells CASSLEGPGRGNTIYF. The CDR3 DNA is TGTGCCAGCAGCTTAGAGGGGCCAGGGCGCGGAAACACCATATATTTT.

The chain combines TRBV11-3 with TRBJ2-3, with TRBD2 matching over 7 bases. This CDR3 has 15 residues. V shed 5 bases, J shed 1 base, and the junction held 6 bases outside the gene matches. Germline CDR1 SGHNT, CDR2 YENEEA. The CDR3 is CASSPGRLGTDTQYF. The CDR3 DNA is TGTGCCAGCAGCCCCGGGAGGCTCGGCACAGATACGCAGTATTTT.

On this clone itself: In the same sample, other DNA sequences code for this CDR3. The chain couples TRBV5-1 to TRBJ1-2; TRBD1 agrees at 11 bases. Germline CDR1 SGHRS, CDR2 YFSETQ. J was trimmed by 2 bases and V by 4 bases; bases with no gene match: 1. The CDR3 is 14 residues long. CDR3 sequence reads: CASSRTGGNYGYTF. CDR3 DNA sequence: TGCGCCAGCAGCAGGACAGGGGGCAACTATGGCTACACCTTC. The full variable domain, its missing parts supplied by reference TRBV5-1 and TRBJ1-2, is KAGVTQTPRYLIKTRGQQVTLSCSPISGHRSVSWYQQTPGQGLQFLFEYFSETQRNKGNFPGRFSGRQFSNSRSEMNVSTLELGDSALYLCASSRTGGNYGYTFGSGTRLTVV.

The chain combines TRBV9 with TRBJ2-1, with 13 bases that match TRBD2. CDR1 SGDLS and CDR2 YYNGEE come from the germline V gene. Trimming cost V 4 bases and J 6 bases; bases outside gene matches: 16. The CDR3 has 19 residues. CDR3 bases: TGTGCCAGCAGCCCAAGAACCTCACTAGCGGGAGGGGTTAGCAATGAGCAGTTCTTC. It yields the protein CASSPRTSLAGGVSNEQFF.

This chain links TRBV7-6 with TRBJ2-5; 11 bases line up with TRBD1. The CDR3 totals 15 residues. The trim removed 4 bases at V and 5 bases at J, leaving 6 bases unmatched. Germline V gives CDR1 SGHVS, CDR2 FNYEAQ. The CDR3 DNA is TGTGCCAGCAGCTCCCGGACAGGGGGCAGGGAGACCCAGTACTTC. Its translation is CASSSRTGGRETQYF.

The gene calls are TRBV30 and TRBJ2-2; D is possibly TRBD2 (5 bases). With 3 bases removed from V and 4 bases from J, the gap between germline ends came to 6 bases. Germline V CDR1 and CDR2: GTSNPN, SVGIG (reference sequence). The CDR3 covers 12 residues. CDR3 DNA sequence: TGTGCCTGGAGCCGGGGCACCGGGGAGCTGTTTTTT. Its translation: CAWSRGTGELFF. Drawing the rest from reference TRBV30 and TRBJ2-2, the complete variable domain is SQTIHQWPATLVQPVGSPLSLECTVEGTSNPNLYWYRQAAGRGLQLLFYSVGIGQISSEVPQNLSASRPQDRQFILSSKKLLLSDSGFYLCAWSRGTGELFFGEGSRLTVL.

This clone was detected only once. In DNA form, the CDR3 reads TGCAGCGTTGAAGACCCGACAGGGGGGTACGAGCAGTACTTC. Encoded protein: CSVEDPTGGYEQYF. This sequence joins TRBV29-1 and TRBJ2-5; 9 bases are a match to TRBD1. The better agreement between TRBJ2-7 and the DNA end casts doubt on the J call. The CDR3 loop spans 14 amino acids. Germline V gives CDR1 SQVTM, CDR2 ANQGSEA.

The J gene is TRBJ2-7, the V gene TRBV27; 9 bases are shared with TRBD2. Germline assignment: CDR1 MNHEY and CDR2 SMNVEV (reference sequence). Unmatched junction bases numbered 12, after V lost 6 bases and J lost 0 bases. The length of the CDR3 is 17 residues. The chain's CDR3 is CASSQPRLADGSYEQYF. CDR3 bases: TGTGCCAGCAGCCAACCCCGACTAGCGGACGGCTCCTACGAGCAGTACTTC.

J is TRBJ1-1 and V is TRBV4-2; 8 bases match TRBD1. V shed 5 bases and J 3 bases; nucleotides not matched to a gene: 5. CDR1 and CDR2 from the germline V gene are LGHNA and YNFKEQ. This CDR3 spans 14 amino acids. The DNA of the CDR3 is TGTGCCAGCAGCGGTCAGGGGGCTTACACTGAAGCTTTCTTT. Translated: CASSGQGAYTEAFF.

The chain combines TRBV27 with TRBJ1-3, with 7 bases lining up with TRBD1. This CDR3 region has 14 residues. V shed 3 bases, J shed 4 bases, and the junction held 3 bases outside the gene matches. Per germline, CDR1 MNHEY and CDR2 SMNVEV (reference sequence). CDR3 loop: CASSFTGAGNTIYF. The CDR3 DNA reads TGTGCCAGCAGTTTCACAGGGGCCGGAAACACCATATATTTT.

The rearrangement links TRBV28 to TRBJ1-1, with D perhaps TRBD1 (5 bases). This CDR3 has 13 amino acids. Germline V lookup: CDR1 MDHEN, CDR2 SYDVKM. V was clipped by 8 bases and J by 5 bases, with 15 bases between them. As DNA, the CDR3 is TGTGCCAGCTCCCAAGGAGGGACTACTGAAGCTTTCTTT. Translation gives CASSQGGTTEAFF.

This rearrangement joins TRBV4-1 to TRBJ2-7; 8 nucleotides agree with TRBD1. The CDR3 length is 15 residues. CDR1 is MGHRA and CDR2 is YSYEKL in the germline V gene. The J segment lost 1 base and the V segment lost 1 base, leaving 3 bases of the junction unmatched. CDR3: CASSQGDRSSYEQYF. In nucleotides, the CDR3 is TGCGCCAGCAGCCAAGGGGACAGGTCATCCTACGAGCAGTACTTC.

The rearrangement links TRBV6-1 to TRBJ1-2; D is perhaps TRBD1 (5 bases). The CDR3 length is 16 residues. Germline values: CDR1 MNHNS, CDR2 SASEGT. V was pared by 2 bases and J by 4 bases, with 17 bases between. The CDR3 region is CASSENRRQGTYGYTF. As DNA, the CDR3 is TGTGCCAGCAGTGAAAATAGGCGGCAGGGAACCTATGGCTACACCTTC.

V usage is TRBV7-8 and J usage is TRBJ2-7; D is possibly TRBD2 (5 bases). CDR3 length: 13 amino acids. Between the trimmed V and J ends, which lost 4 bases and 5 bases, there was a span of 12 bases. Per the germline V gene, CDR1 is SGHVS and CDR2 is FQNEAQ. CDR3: CASSSRRNDEQYF. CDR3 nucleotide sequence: TGTGCCAGCAGCTCACGGAGGAATGACGAGCAGTACTTC.

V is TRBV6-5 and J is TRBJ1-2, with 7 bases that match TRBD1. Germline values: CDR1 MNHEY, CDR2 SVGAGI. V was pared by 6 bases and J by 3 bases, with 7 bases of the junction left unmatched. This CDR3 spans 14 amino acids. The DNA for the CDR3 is TGTGCCAGCAGCGTGGGCAGGGGGGACTATGGCTACACCTTC. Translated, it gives CASSVGRGDYGYTF.

This CDR3 is CASSSRKNEKLFF. The CDR3 DNA reads as TGTGCCAGCAGCTCGCGGAAAAATGAAAAACTGTTTTTT. The chain recombines TRBV9 with TRBJ1-4; no clear D. V dropped 4 bases and J dropped 5 bases, with 9 bases sitting between them. From germline, CDR1 is SGDLS and CDR2 YYNGEE. The CDR3 has 13 residues.

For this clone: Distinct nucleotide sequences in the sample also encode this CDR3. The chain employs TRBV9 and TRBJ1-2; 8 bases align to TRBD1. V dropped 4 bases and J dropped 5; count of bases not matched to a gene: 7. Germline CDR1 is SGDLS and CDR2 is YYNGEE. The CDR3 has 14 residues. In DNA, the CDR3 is TGTGCCAGCAGCCCTGGACAGGGTCCTTATGGCTACACCTTC. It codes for CASSPGQGPYGYTF.

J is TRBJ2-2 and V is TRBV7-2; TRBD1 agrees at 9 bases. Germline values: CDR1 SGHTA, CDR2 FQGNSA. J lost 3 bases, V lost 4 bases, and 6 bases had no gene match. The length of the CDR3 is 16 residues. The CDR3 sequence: CASSSNRGLYTGELFF. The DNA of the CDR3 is TGTGCCAGCAGCTCGAACAGGGGGCTCTACACCGGGGAGCTGTTTTTT.

CDR3 in amino acids: CASSLLGGTDTQYF. In nucleotides, the CDR3 is TGTGCCAGCAGCTTGTTGGGAGGCACAGATACGCAGTATTTT. The chain recombines TRBV5-6 with TRBJ2-3; maybe TRBD2 (5 bases). Deletions cut 1 base from V and 1 base from J, with 7 bases between. The CDR3 loop spans 14 amino acids. CDR1 and CDR2 (germline): SGHDT, YYEEEE. Complete variable domain (other parts from reference TRBV5-6 and TRBJ2-3): DAGVTQSPTHLIKTRGQQVTLRCSPKSGHDTVSWYQQALGQGPQFIFQYYEEEERQRGNFPDRFSGHQFPNYSSELNVNALLLGDSALYLCASSLLGGTDTQYFGPGTRLTVL.

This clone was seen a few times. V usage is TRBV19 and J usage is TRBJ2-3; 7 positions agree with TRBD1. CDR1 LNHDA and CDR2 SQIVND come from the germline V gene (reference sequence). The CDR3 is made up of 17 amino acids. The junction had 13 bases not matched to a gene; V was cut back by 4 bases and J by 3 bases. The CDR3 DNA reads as TGTGCCAGTAGTACCCTGTCCCGGGACAGTCTAACAGATACGCAGTATTTT. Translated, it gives CASSTLSRDSLTDTQYF.

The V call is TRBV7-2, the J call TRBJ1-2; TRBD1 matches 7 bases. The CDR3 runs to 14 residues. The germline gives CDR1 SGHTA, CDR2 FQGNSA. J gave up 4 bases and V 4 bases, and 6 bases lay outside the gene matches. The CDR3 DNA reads TGTGCCAGCAGCTCAATGACAGGGCCCTATGGCTACACCTTC. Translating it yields CASSSMTGPYGYTF.

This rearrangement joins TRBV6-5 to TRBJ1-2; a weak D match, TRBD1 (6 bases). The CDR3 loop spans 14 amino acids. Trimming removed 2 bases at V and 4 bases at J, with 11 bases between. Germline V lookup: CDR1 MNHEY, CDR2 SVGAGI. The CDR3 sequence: CASSYRTGSYGYTF. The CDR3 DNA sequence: TGTGCCAGCAGTTACCGAACAGGGAGCTATGGCTACACCTTC.

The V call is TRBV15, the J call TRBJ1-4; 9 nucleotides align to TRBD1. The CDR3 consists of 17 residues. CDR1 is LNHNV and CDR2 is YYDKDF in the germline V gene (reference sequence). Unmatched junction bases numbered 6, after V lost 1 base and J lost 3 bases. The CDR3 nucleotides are TGTGCCACCAGCAGAGCACAGGGGGCAAAGGCTAATGAAAAACTGTTTTTT. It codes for CATSRAQGAKANEKLFF.

The CDR3 DNA reads TGTGCTAGTGGTTTAGCCCAGGACAGGGGGGTTTTAGGCCAAGAGACCCAGTACTTC. Translated, it gives CASGLAQDRGVLGQETQYF. This chain connects TRBV12-5 to TRBJ2-5; 10 bases are a match to TRBD1. The CDR3 consists of 19 residues. The trim removed 3 bases at V and 1 base at J, leaving 14 bases unmatched. Germline V lookup: CDR1 LGHNT, CDR2 FRNRAP. Variable domain in full (rest from reference TRBV12-5 and TRBJ2-5): DARVTQTPRHKVTEMGQEVTMRCQPILGHNTVFWYRQTMMQGLELLAYFRNRAPLDDSGMPKDRFSAEMPDATLATLKIQPSEPRDSAVYFCASGLAQDRGVLGQETQYFGPGTRLLVL.

CDR3 sequence reads: CAILGVASGMGYNEQFF. The CDR3 bases are TGTGCCATTCTTGGAGTAGCTAGCGGGATGGGTTACAATGAGCAGTTCTTC. The V call is TRBV2, the J call TRBJ2-1; 9 nucleotides line up with TRBD2. V lost 10 bases, J lost 4 bases, and 17 bases stayed unmatched. Germline V gene data show CDR1 as SNHLY and CDR2 as FYNNEI. This CDR3 region has 17 residues.

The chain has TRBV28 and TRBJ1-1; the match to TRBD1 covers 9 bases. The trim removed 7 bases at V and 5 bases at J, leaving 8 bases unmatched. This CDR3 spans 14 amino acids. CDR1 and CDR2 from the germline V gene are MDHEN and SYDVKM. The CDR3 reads CASMVQGAGTEAFF. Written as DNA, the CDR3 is TGTGCCAGCATGGTACAGGGGGCGGGAACTGAAGCTTTCTTT.

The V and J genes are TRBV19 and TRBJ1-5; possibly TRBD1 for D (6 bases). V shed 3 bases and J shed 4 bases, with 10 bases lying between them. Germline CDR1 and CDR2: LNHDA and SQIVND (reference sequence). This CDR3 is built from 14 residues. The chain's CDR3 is CASSIGQTNQPQHF. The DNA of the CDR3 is TGTGCCAGTAGTATTGGACAGACGAATCAGCCCCAGCATTTT.

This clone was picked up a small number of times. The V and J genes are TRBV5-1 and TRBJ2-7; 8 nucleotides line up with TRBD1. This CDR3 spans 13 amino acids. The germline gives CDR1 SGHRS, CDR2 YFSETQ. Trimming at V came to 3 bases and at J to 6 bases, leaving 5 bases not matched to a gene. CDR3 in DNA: TGCGCCAGCAGCTCGGGACAGGTGGGCGAGCAGTACTTC. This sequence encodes CASSSGQVGEQYF.